This record looks at one TCR beta chain sequence and its context. The antigen this receptor binds is unknown. No much larger clone exists at a distance of one base, and base qualities are not known. This entry is derived from a study of blood T cell repertoires in COVID-19 (dated by TCRdb to 2020 to 2022). Concerning the study at large: Samples covering the acute and convalescent phases of COVID-19 were provided by collaborators in the United States, Italy and Spain. Deeply sampled blood TCRbeta repertoires from subjects exposed to, actively infected with, or recovered from COVID-19 were included in the dataset. Samples were obtained from the ongoing ImmuneRACE study (first 160 participants) and from about 1,300 subjects provided by 6 global collaborators. Where HLA class I and class II types were available, the types were taken from metadata supplied by the sample provider, not from assay-based typing. A de-identified subject ID, COVID-19 status, age in years and sex were almost always included in the sample metadata. The material from the prospective study consisted of cDNA or gDNA derived from T cells, B-cell-depleted T cells, or PBMCs. The repertoires were released in a freely available public database intended as a resource for research on the immune response to SARS-CoV-2.

CDR1 and CDR2 were assigned from the germline V gene as LGHNA and YNFKEQ. Measured from the cysteine to the phenylalanine, the CDR3 is 15 residues long. Of the read, only the CDR3 DNA is kept; its 45 bases are in frame from base 1. Trimmed from V: 0 bases; trimmed from J: 7 bases; junction bases lacking a gene match: 8. Enrolling through a virtual design, the prospective study's participants ranged in age from roughly 18 to 100 years and lived across roughly 24 United States geographic areas. Cohort assignment in the prospective study relied on participant-reported clinical history from a screening survey and a study questionnaire. In the prospective study, mobile phlebotomists collected whole blood, serum and a nasopharyngeal or oropharyngeal swab from each participant. Additional blood draws and questionnaires over an approximately 2-month period could optionally be provided by prospective study participants. Before DNA extraction, blood samples from the prospective study were shipped at room temperature or frozen.

TCRbeta CDR3 regions were amplified from genomic DNA by means of the immunoSEQ Assay, a bias-controlled multiplex PCR. The original pipeline was this. The number of nucleated cells in each sample was estimated from the amplification of reference gene primers within the assay. Sequence reads were collapsed and filtered to measure the absolute abundance of every unique TCRbeta CDR3 rearrangement. Productive Simpson clonality was computed per sample as the square root of Simpson's diversity index over productive rearrangements. Entries here come from immuneACCESS through TCRdb and include only in-frame sequences with V and J called. Some clones fail to appear in such tables; in the studies checked, an unresolved V gene covers under half of the shortfall, and the cause of the remainder is unknown. D and trimming come from the DNA, and the V and J calls and clone size come from that table. The table for this sample lists 470,000 or so clones; 87% of them were counted only once. The top ten clonotypes cover approximately 2% of the sample.

General conclusions and limits of the study: The amount of clinical and demographic metadata varied by source and participant and was provided uncurated.

The chain uses TRBV4-2 and TRBJ2-7, with 8 central nucleotides matching TRBD2. The clonotype was recovered from a young woman with acute COVID-19. Sequenced sample: PBMCs or T cells enriched from blood (not recorded which). The nucleotide sequence is TGTGCCAGCAGCCAAGATTCGCTAGCGGGTCGGGAGCAGTACTTC. Translated, it gives CASSQDSLAGREQYF.